Listed below are T cell receptor beta chains from one sample, sequenced in a study of control samples from healthy donors and cancer patients. TCRdb's table, derived via immunoSEQ multiplex PCR, lists solely in-frame clones and lacks some. The table lists some 150,000 clones, over 90% of them singletons, with 2.4% in the top ten. Sequencing was done on a sample of blood. The source is a man aged 45-65 years in good health. CDR3s include the opening cysteine and the closing phenylalanine or tryptophan. The D gene is left open where the match is weak. Clone size is shown for a subset of rows, as once, few, many or a class of expanded clone.

clone size: NA; J gene: TRBJ2-2; D gene: TRBD2; V gene: TRBV3-1/TRBV3-2; CDR3 DNA: TGTGCCAGCAGCCTAAGGACTAGCTCCGGGGAGCTGTTTTTT; CDR3 protein: CASSLRTSSGELFF
clone size: NA; J gene: TRBJ2-2; D gene: TRBD1; V gene: TRBV30; CDR3 DNA: TGTGCCTGGAGTGTGGAAAAAAGGACAGGGGGGGCCGGGGAGCTGTTTTTT; CDR3 protein: CAWSVEKRTGGAGELFF
clone size: NA; J gene: TRBJ2-1; D gene: NA; V gene: TRBV5-5; CDR3 DNA: TGTGCCAGCAGCTTGGGACCGGCGAGAGGTGAGCAGTTCTTC; CDR3 protein: CASSLGPARGEQFF
clone size: NA; J gene: TRBJ1-2; D gene: TRBD1; V gene: TRBV3-1/TRBV3-2; CDR3 DNA: TGTGCCAGCAGCCAAGAGTCAGGGGGTCTCTATGGCTACACCTTC; CDR3 protein: CASSQESGGLYGYTF
clone size: NA; J gene: TRBJ2-7; D gene: NA; V gene: TRBV10-2; CDR3 DNA: TGCGCCAGCAACTCACAGCTTTTCTCCTACGAGCAGTACTTC; CDR3 protein: CASNSQLFSYEQYF
clone size: NA; J gene: TRBJ2-5; D gene: TRBD2; V gene: TRBV28; CDR3 DNA: TGTGCCAGCAGTTTAACTAGCGCACAAGAGACCCAGTACTTC; CDR3 protein: CASSLTSAQETQYF
clone size: NA; J gene: TRBJ1-1; D gene: NA; V gene: TRBV11-2; CDR3 DNA: TGTGCCAGCAGCAGACGACCAACCGGGACCCAGACTTTGAACACTGAAGCTTTCTTT; CDR3 protein: CASSRRPTGTQTLNTEAFF
clone size: NA; J gene: TRBJ2-2; D gene: NA; V gene: TRBV6-1; CDR3 DNA: TGTGCCAGCAGTGAAGGACAGACCACCGGGGAGCTGTTTTTT; CDR3 protein: CASSEGQTTGELFF
clone size: NA; J gene: TRBJ2-7; D gene: TRBD2; V gene: TRBV9; CDR3 DNA: TGTGCCAGCAGCCCGAGCGGGAGGGGAGACGAGCAGTACTTC; CDR3 protein: CASSPSGRGDEQYF
clone size: NA; J gene: TRBJ2-3; D gene: TRBD2; V gene: TRBV14; CDR3 DNA: TGTGCCAGCAGCCCGGGACTAGCGGGAGGCTCCACAGATACGCAGTATTTT; CDR3 protein: CASSPGLAGGSTDTQYF
clone size: NA; J gene: TRBJ2-3; D gene: NA; V gene: TRBV19; CDR3 DNA: TGTGCCAGTAGCCAAAGGGGAGGAGGTACAGATACGCAGTATTTT; CDR3 protein: CASSQRGGGTDTQYF
clone size: NA; J gene: TRBJ2-3; D gene: NA; V gene: TRBV10-1; CDR3 DNA: TGCGCCAGCAGTGAGGTCCTAGCAGGTATCCGGAGCACAGATACGCAGTATTTT; CDR3 protein: CASSEVLAGIRSTDTQYF
clone size: NA; J gene: TRBJ2-1; D gene: NA; V gene: TRBV27; CDR3 DNA: TGTGCCAGCAGTTTTTGGGACCGCAATGAGCAGTTCTTC; CDR3 protein: CASSFWDRNEQFF
clone size: once; J gene: TRBJ2-5; D gene: TRBD2; V gene: TRBV13; CDR3 DNA: TGTGCCAGCAGCCACGGGGGGGGGACCCAGTACTTC; CDR3 protein: CASSHGGGTQYF
clone size: NA; J gene: TRBJ2-2; D gene: TRBD2; V gene: TRBV28; CDR3 DNA: TGTGCCAGCAGTCCCCCGGGACTAGCGGCCACCGGGGAGCTGTTTTTT; CDR3 protein: CASSPPGLAATGELFF
clone size: NA; J gene: TRBJ2-7; D gene: NA; V gene: TRBV7-2; CDR3 DNA: TGTGCCAGCAGCTCCGGGACCGCCACAGGGCACTACGAGCAGTACTTC; CDR3 protein: CASSSGTATGHYEQYF
clone size: once; J gene: TRBJ2-1; D gene: NA; V gene: TRBV9; CDR3 DNA: TGTGCCATCTTCCAGAGACTAGGGATTCCTAACCATGAGCAGTTCTTC; CDR3 protein: CAIFQRLGIPNHEQFF
clone size: NA; J gene: TRBJ2-6; D gene: NA; V gene: TRBV4-2; CDR3 DNA: TGTGCCAGCAGCCCCGGGGGCGCCGGGGCCAACGTCCTGACTTTC; CDR3 protein: CASSPGGAGANVLTF
clone size: NA; J gene: TRBJ2-1; D gene: NA; V gene: TRBV27; CDR3 DNA: TGTGCCAGCAGTTTTAGTGGTGAGCAGTTCTTC; CDR3 protein: CASSFSGEQFF
clone size: NA; J gene: TRBJ2-7; D gene: TRBD1; V gene: TRBV28; CDR3 DNA: TGTGCCAGCAGTTCGGGACAGGGTGTGGGAGAGCAGTACTTC; CDR3 protein: CASSSGQGVGEQYF
clone size: NA; J gene: TRBJ1-2; D gene: NA; V gene: TRBV28; CDR3 DNA: TGTGCCAGCAGTTCCTTCCCGATAGACTTCTATGGCTACACCTTC; CDR3 protein: CASSSFPIDFYGYTF
clone size: NA; J gene: TRBJ2-7; D gene: NA; V gene: TRBV5-1; CDR3 DNA: TGCGCCAGCAGCATTGGACAGTCCTCCTACGAGCAGTACTTC; CDR3 protein: CASSIGQSSYEQYF
clone size: once; J gene: TRBJ2-5; D gene: NA; V gene: TRBV5-1; CDR3 DNA: TGCGCCAGCAGCCCGGGAGAAGAGACCCAGTACTTC; CDR3 protein: CASSPGEETQYF
clone size: NA; J gene: TRBJ1-2; D gene: NA; V gene: TRBV19; CDR3 DNA: TGTGCCAGTATGAGTCCGGGAACCCTCGGGGGCTACACCTTC; CDR3 protein: CASMSPGTLGGYTF
clone size: NA; J gene: TRBJ2-1; D gene: NA; V gene: TRBV5-5; CDR3 DNA: TGTGCCAGCAGCTCGCTCCCCGGCCGGGGCAATGAGCAGTTCTTC; CDR3 protein: CASSSLPGRGNEQFF
clone size: NA; J gene: TRBJ2-2; D gene: TRBD2; V gene: TRBV10-1; CDR3 DNA: TGCGCCAGCAGTGCTACTAGCGGGAGTACCGGGGAGCTGTTTTTT; CDR3 protein: CASSATSGSTGELFF
clone size: NA; J gene: TRBJ1-2; D gene: NA; V gene: TRBV25-1; CDR3 DNA: TGTGCCAGCAGTGAACAGGGCCCTAACTATGGCTACACCTTC; CDR3 protein: CASSEQGPNYGYTF
clone size: NA; J gene: TRBJ2-1; D gene: TRBD2; V gene: TRBV4-1; CDR3 DNA: TGCGCCAGCAGCCGAGGGGGACTAGCGACTCTAGGGAATGAGCAGTTCTTC; CDR3 protein: CASSRGGLATLGNEQFF
clone size: NA; J gene: TRBJ2-7; D gene: TRBD1; V gene: TRBV7-6; CDR3 DNA: TGTGCCAGCAGCTTAGCGGAAGGACAGGGAGCCGAGCAGTACTTC; CDR3 protein: CASSLAEGQGAEQYF
clone size: NA; J gene: TRBJ1-6; D gene: NA; V gene: TRBV18; CDR3 DNA: TGTGCCAGCTCACCACCTGGGTCCTCCTATAATTCACCCCTCCACTTT; CDR3 protein: CASSPPGSSYNSPLHF
clone size: NA; J gene: TRBJ2-5; D gene: TRBD1; V gene: TRBV23-1; CDR3 DNA: TGCGCCAGCAGTCAAAATCAGGACAGGGCAGTCCAAGAGACCCAGTACTTC; CDR3 protein: CASSQNQDRAVQETQYF
clone size: NA; J gene: TRBJ2-2; D gene: TRBD2; V gene: TRBV9; CDR3 DNA: TGTGCCAGCACCCCACTAGCGTCGAACACCGGGGAGCTGTTTTTT; CDR3 protein: CASTPLASNTGELFF
clone size: NA; J gene: TRBJ1-1; D gene: NA; V gene: TRBV28; CDR3 DNA: TGTGCCAGCAGTCATGGGGGGGGGCGAGGCACTGAAGCTTTCTTT; CDR3 protein: CASSHGGGRGTEAFF
clone size: NA; J gene: TRBJ2-7; D gene: NA; V gene: TRBV5-4; CDR3 DNA: TGTGCCAGCAGCTTGGCGAGCGGCCTCTCCTACGAGCAGTACTTC; CDR3 protein: CASSLASGLSYEQYF
clone size: NA; J gene: TRBJ1-2; D gene: TRBD1; V gene: TRBV27; CDR3 DNA: TGTGCCAGCAGTCCAGGGGGGGGGAGGGCTGGCTACACCTTC; CDR3 protein: CASSPGGGRAGYTF
clone size: once; J gene: TRBJ2-5; D gene: TRBD2; V gene: TRBV9; CDR3 DNA: TGTGCCAGCAGCGCCGTAGGACTAGCCCGAGGAGAGACCCAGTACTTC; CDR3 protein: CASSAVGLARGETQYF
clone size: NA; J gene: TRBJ1-5; D gene: NA; V gene: TRBV7-2; CDR3 DNA: TGTGCCAGCAGCCCCAACGGCAGGGGCAATCAGCCCCAGCATTTT; CDR3 protein: CASSPNGRGNQPQHF
clone size: NA; J gene: TRBJ1-5; D gene: TRBD1; V gene: TRBV30; CDR3 DNA: TGTGCCTGGAGTGCAGACAGGGGTCATCAGCCCCAGCATTTT; CDR3 protein: CAWSADRGHQPQHF
clone size: NA; J gene: TRBJ1-4; D gene: NA; V gene: TRBV7-2; CDR3 DNA: TGTGCCAGCAGCTCCAGACAGGATAATGAAAAACTGTTTTTT; CDR3 protein: CASSSRQDNEKLFF
clone size: once; J gene: TRBJ2-7; D gene: NA; V gene: TRBV18; CDR3 DNA: TGTGCCAGCTCACCACTGGCAGGACTATCCAAATCAAATTCCTACGAGCAGTACTTC; CDR3 protein: CASSPLAGLSKSNSYEQYF
clone size: NA; J gene: TRBJ2-2; D gene: NA; V gene: TRBV5-4; CDR3 DNA: TGTGCCAGCAGCCTCTGGACGAGCGTCTTAGGCGGGGAGCTGTTTTTT; CDR3 protein: CASSLWTSVLGGELFF
clone size: NA; J gene: TRBJ2-7; D gene: NA; V gene: TRBV6-5; CDR3 DNA: TGTGCCAGTTCGAGGGGCGCTGGGCAGTACTTC; CDR3 protein: CASSRGAGQYF
clone size: once; J gene: TRBJ2-7; D gene: TRBD1; V gene: TRBV25-1; CDR3 DNA: TGTGCCAGTTCACAGGGGGCACGCTACGAGCAGTACTTC; CDR3 protein: CASSQGARYEQYF
clone size: NA; J gene: TRBJ2-7; D gene: TRBD1; V gene: TRBV10-3; CDR3 DNA: TGTGCCATAAAGGGACAGGGGACATCCTACGAGCAGTACTTC; CDR3 protein: CAIKGQGTSYEQYF
clone size: NA; J gene: TRBJ1-1; D gene: NA; V gene: TRBV21-1; CDR3 DNA: TGTGCCAGCAGCACAAGACCGCCCGCCACTGAAGCTTTCTTT; CDR3 protein: CASSTRPPATEAFF
clone size: NA; J gene: TRBJ2-7; D gene: TRBD2; V gene: TRBV6-5; CDR3 DNA: TGTGCCAGCAGTTCGTCCGGGACTAGCGGCTACGAGCAGTACTTC; CDR3 protein: CASSSSGTSGYEQYF
clone size: NA; J gene: TRBJ2-4; D gene: NA; V gene: TRBV11-1; CDR3 DNA: TGTGCCAGCAGCCTTCAGCGGCAGGGAAACATTCAGTACTTC; CDR3 protein: CASSLQRQGNIQYF
clone size: NA; J gene: TRBJ2-1; D gene: TRBD2; V gene: TRBV29-1; CDR3 DNA: TGCAGCGTTGAAGGGTGGACTAGCGGGAGCTCCTACAATGAGCAGTTCTTC; CDR3 protein: CSVEGWTSGSSYNEQFF
clone size: NA; J gene: TRBJ2-5; D gene: TRBD2; V gene: TRBV6-2/TRBV6-3; CDR3 DNA: TGTGCCAGCAGTTCCGGTTTACTAGCGAGCCAAGAGACCCAGTACTTC; CDR3 protein: CASSSGLLASQETQYF
clone size: NA; J gene: TRBJ2-2; D gene: NA; V gene: TRBV7-9; CDR3 DNA: TGTGCCAGCAGCTTAGACCTGAACACCGGGGAGCTGTTTTTT; CDR3 protein: CASSLDLNTGELFF
clone size: NA; J gene: TRBJ2-7; D gene: NA; V gene: TRBV5-1; CDR3 DNA: TGCGCCAGCAGCTTGGTCGGGACGGCCTCCTACGAGCAGTACTTC; CDR3 protein: CASSLVGTASYEQYF
clone size: NA; J gene: TRBJ2-7; D gene: TRBD2; V gene: TRBV5-5; CDR3 DNA: TGTGCCAGCAGCTTGGATGGACTAGCGGGAGGCCACGAGCAGTACTTC; CDR3 protein: CASSLDGLAGGHEQYF
clone size: NA; J gene: TRBJ2-1; D gene: NA; V gene: TRBV27; CDR3 DNA: TGTGCCAGCAGCCCCGTGGCAGGATCCTACAATGAGCAGTTCTTC; CDR3 protein: CASSPVAGSYNEQFF
clone size: NA; J gene: TRBJ1-6; D gene: NA; V gene: TRBV3-1/TRBV3-2; CDR3 DNA: TGTGCCAGCAGCACGACAGGTTTCTCACCCCTCCACTTT; CDR3 protein: CASSTTGFSPLHF
clone size: NA; J gene: TRBJ2-7; D gene: TRBD2; V gene: TRBV15; CDR3 DNA: TGTGCCACCAGCAGAGGACTAGCGGGAGGTTCCTACGAGCAGTACTTC; CDR3 protein: CATSRGLAGGSYEQYF
clone size: NA; J gene: TRBJ2-5; D gene: NA; V gene: TRBV25-1; CDR3 DNA: TGTGCCAGCAGTGATGGGGGTAAAGAGACCCAGTACTTC; CDR3 protein: CASSDGGKETQYF
clone size: NA; J gene: TRBJ2-1; D gene: NA; V gene: TRBV10-1; CDR3 DNA: TGCGCCAGCAGTGAAGACCGCGGTGAGCAGTTCTTC; CDR3 protein: CASSEDRGEQFF
clone size: medium-sized; J gene: TRBJ1-1; D gene: NA; V gene: TRBV12-3/TRBV12-4; CDR3 DNA: TGTGCCAGCAGTTTCGGCAGTACTGAAGCTTTCTTT; CDR3 protein: CASSFGSTEAFF
clone size: NA; J gene: TRBJ2-2; D gene: NA; V gene: TRBV5-4; CDR3 DNA: TGTGCCAGCAGCCCGAGGGGACGTATCGACACCGGGGAGCTGTTTTTT; CDR3 protein: CASSPRGRIDTGELFF
clone size: NA; J gene: TRBJ2-1; D gene: NA; V gene: TRBV7-2; CDR3 DNA: TGTGCCAGCAGCGTTGGAATATACAATGAGCAGTTCTTC; CDR3 protein: CASSVGIYNEQFF